This TCR beta chain was observed in a study of shared clonotypes between healthy human individuals. CDR3 size: 17 residues. Germline V CDR1 and CDR2: SSHAT, FNYEAQ (reference sequence). V trimming: 5 bases; J trimming: 9 bases; junction bases outside the gene matches: 17. Division of CD4+ cells produced a CD45RA+ naive subset and a CD45RA-negative memory subset. The data were produced by immunoSEQ multiplex PCR, yet TCRdb's version contains in-frame clones alone and is incomplete. The sample lists about 610,000 clones, around 97% occurring once. The sequence derives from a woman in her twenties or thirties in good health. Sequenced input: naive CD4+ T cells sorted from blood. Described subset: CD45RA+ positively selected. The V and J genes are TRBV7-7 and TRBJ2-1, with 9 nucleotides matching TRBD2. CDR3 region: CASSVTSSGILSSEQFF. As DNA, the CDR3 is TGTGCCAGCAGCGTAACCTCTAGCGGGATTCTGTCAAGTGAGCAGTTCTTC.